The 3 T cell receptor beta chains given below trace back to one sample, sequenced in a study of response to subunit inactivated influenza vaccine. MiXCR, run by TCRdb on the RT-PCR reads, gives a single entry per CDR3 protein. The profile covers hundreds of thousands of distinct CDR3 sequences, with 11% appearing a single time and 9.5% to 11% taken by the ten largest. This same sample was also part of a study on T cells expressing NK-cell markers. That paper states: Libraries used 5'RACE template switching adding universal primer site and UMIs.

Sequences were derived from PBMCs from blood, sampled on the day of vaccination. These TCRs come from a man aged 50 to 60 who received an inactivated influenza vaccine.

This clonotype was recorded a few times. The J gene is TRBJ2-1, the V gene TRBV19; TRBD1 aligns across 10 bases. With 6 bases clipped from V and 9 bases from J, the junction kept 11 bases outside the gene matches. Germline CDR1 and CDR2: LNHDA and SQIVND (reference sequence). This CDR3 is 15 amino acids long. DNA for the CDR3: TGTGCCAGTAGGACGGACAGGGGGACCTGGGGTGAGCAGTTCTTC. Translation gives CASRTDRGTWGEQFF.

V usage is TRBV7-2 and J usage is TRBJ2-1; tentative D call: TRBD2 (6 bases). V shed 4 bases and J shed 4 bases, with 20 bases lying between them. This CDR3 has 17 amino acids. Germline CDR1 SGHTA, CDR2 FQGNSA. The CDR3 reads CASSSPAWEASYNEQFF. For the CDR3, the DNA is TGTGCCAGCAGCTCACCTGCCTGGGAGGCTTCGTACAATGAGCAGTTCTTC.

The V gene is TRBV7-9, the J gene TRBJ2-7, with D hard to call. The germline V and J ends were trimmed by 1 base and 5 bases, with 12 bases remaining between them. Germline V lookup: CDR1 SEHNR, CDR2 FQNEAQ (reference sequence). The CDR3 loop spans 14 amino acids. CDR3 nucleotide sequence: TGTGCCAGCAGCTTAGTATTAGGGTCCAACGAGCAGTACTTC. Translating it yields CASSLVLGSNEQYF.